This T cell receptor (beta chain) came from a study of T cells in Graves' hyperthyroidism and ophthalmopathy. This clonotype was observed at least ten times. RNA transcripts yielded amplified TCR beta CDR3 regions. The HTBI primer set was used in a first-round RT-PCR of the TCR CDR3. TCRdb fed the multiplex PCR reads into MiXCR, producing one record per CDR3 protein. The sample has 360,000 or so distinct CDR3 sequences, about a sixth seen once. V shed 1 base and J shed 6 bases, with 10 bases lying between them. This CDR3 contains 12 residues. Per germline, CDR1 DFQATT and CDR2 SNEGSKA (reference sequence).

Sequenced material: blood. The source of this sequence is a woman aged 35 to 49 with Graves' ophthalmopathy. The chain uses TRBV20-1 and TRBJ2-7; D remains unclear. In nucleotides, the CDR3 is TGCAGTGCTAGAGTGGGCCCAGGCGAGCAGTACTTC. It yields the protein CSARVGPGEQYF.